What follows are 18 T cell receptor beta chains derived from one specimen sequenced in a study of PD-1 blockade in mismatch repair-deficient tumors. The protocol was immunoSEQ multiplex PCR, while the TCRdb copy is restricted to in-frame clones and leaves out a portion. This sample has about 19,000 clones; over 75% occur once, and the top ten carry 1.2% to 1.5%. The sequenced sample was PBMCs, obtained 52 weeks after starting pembrolizumab. These receptors were collected from an adult with mismatch repair-deficient cancer.

V gene TRBV28 combines with J gene TRBJ2-5, with TRBD1 identical over 7 bases. Trimming cost V 4 bases and J 2 bases; bases outside gene matches: 4. CDR1 is MDHEN, CDR2 SYDVKM, per germline. The CDR3 is made up of 14 amino acids. The CDR3 reads CASSSGQEQETQYF. The CDR3 region has the DNA TGTGCCAGCAGTTCCGGACAGGAACAAGAGACCCAGTACTTC.

The CDR3 region has the DNA TGCAGCGTCGCCGGGGGGCAAGAGACCCAGTACTTC. Protein product: CSVAGGQETQYF. The chain couples TRBV29-1 to TRBJ2-5; 7 bases align to TRBD2. Trimming took 6 bases from V and 2 from J; bases not matched to a gene: 3. CDR1 SQVTM and CDR2 ANQGSEA come from the germline V gene. There are 12 residues in the CDR3. The variable domain in full, completed from reference TRBV29-1 and TRBJ2-5, reads SAVISQKPSRDICQRGTSLTIQCQVDSQVTMMFWYRQQPGQSLTLIATANQGSEATYESGFVIDKFPISRPNLTFSTLTVSNMSPEDSSIYLCSVAGGQETQYFGPGTRLLVL.

The chain is built from TRBV6-1 and TRBJ1-2; D is unclear. The germline CDR1 and CDR2 sequences are MNHNS and SASEGT. CDR3 size: 14 residues. Trimming shortened V by 7 bases and J by 4 bases, and 16 bases separated the two germline ends. CDR3: CASTGGIRFYGYTF. The DNA of the CDR3 is TGTGCCAGCACGGGAGGGATCCGGTTCTATGGCTACACCTTC.

The rearrangement links TRBV19 to TRBJ1-1; a possible D gene is TRBD1 (6 bases). The CDR3 length is 14 residues. Trimming shortened V by 5 bases and J by 5 bases, and 15 bases separated the two germline ends. CDR1 is LNHDA, CDR2 SQIVND, per germline (reference sequence). CDR3 sequence: CASSFQGMGTEAFF. The DNA of the CDR3 is TGTGCCAGTAGTTTCCAGGGGATGGGGACTGAAGCTTTCTTT.

The chain combines TRBV9 with TRBJ1-1, with 9 bases aligning to TRBD1. V dropped 3 bases and J dropped 1; count of bases not matched to a gene: 4. This CDR3 comprises 15 residues. Germline CDR1 and CDR2: SGDLS and YYNGEE. CDR3 bases: TGTGCCAGCAGCGCAGGGGGACAGGGGAACACTGAAGCTTTCTTT. Protein sequence: CASSAGGQGNTEAFF.

The chain couples TRBV6-5 to TRBJ1-1, with 8 bases aligning to TRBD1. This CDR3 spans 14 amino acids. Trimming at V came to 2 bases and at J to 9 bases, leaving 8 bases not matched to a gene. CDR1 and CDR2 from the germline V gene are MNHEY and SVGAGI. CDR3 in amino acids: CASSYAPGQGQAFF. CDR3 nucleotide sequence: TGTGCCAGCAGTTACGCCCCTGGACAGGGACAAGCTTTCTTT.

Only one count was recorded for this clone. The chain carries TRBV19 and TRBJ2-1, with TRBD2 matching over 8 bases. The germline CDR1 and CDR2 sequences are LNHDA and SQIVND (reference sequence). V lost 6 bases, J lost 8 bases, and 9 bases stayed unmatched. The length of the CDR3 is 14 residues. CDR3 protein: CASSHGLALHEQFF. CDR3 sequence (DNA): TGTGCCAGTAGCCATGGACTAGCTCTCCATGAGCAGTTCTTC.

The chain couples TRBV2 to TRBJ1-4; 8 bases are a match to TRBD1. The V gene end was trimmed by 6 bases and the J gene end by 7 bases; junction bases not matched to a gene: 10. The CDR3 has 15 residues. Germline CDR1 reads SNHLY; CDR2 reads FYNNEI. The CDR3 DNA reads as TGTGCCAGCAGGACCGCCCAGGGGGCGCGTGAAAAACTGTTTTTT. Residues: CASRTAQGAREKLFF.

The chain combines TRBV13 with TRBJ2-2, with 13 positions matching TRBD2. There are 16 residues in the CDR3. J lost 5 bases, V lost 3 bases, and 3 bases had no gene match. Germline loops: CDR1 PRHDT, CDR2 FYEKMQ (reference sequence). For the CDR3, the DNA is TGTGCCAGCAGCTTTGGGACTAGCGGGAAAACCGGGGAGCTGTTTTTT. This sequence encodes CASSFGTSGKTGELFF.

This chain links TRBV7-3 with TRBJ1-1, with D possibly matching TRBD1 (5 bases). CDR1 and CDR2 (germline): SGHTA, FQGTGA. The germline V and J ends were trimmed by 3 bases and 1 base, with 6 bases remaining between them. The CDR3 is made up of 13 amino acids. CDR3 loop: CASSFGANTEAFF. The CDR3 DNA follows: TGTGCCAGCAGCTTTGGGGCGAACACTGAAGCTTTCTTT.

The CDR3 loop reads CASTPRYGANVLTF. In nucleotides, the CDR3 is TGTGCCAGCACCCCCAGGTATGGGGCCAACGTCCTGACTTTC. V is TRBV2 and J is TRBJ2-6, with unresolved D. Trimming shortened V by 7 bases and J by 3 bases, and 10 bases separated the two germline ends. This CDR3 is built from 14 residues. Germline CDR1 is SNHLY and CDR2 is FYNNEI.

J is TRBJ2-7 and V is TRBV7-2, with 16 bases lining up with TRBD2. Germline assignment: CDR1 SGHTA and CDR2 FQGNSA. The CDR3 is 17 amino acids. V shed 5 bases, J shed 6 bases, and the junction held 10 bases outside the gene matches. CDR3 residues: CASSAPGLAGGAGEQYF. In DNA, the CDR3 is TGTGCCAGCAGCGCCCCGGGACTAGCGGGAGGGGCGGGCGAGCAGTACTTC.

The gene calls are TRBV6-5 and TRBJ1-2, with 9 bases that match TRBD1. Germline V gene data show CDR1 as MNHEY and CDR2 as SVGAGI. Unmatched junction bases numbered 6, after V lost 6 bases and J lost 4 bases. This CDR3 has 14 residues. CDR3 sequence: CASRPRDRVYGYTF. The DNA for the CDR3 is TGTGCCAGCAGGCCCCGGGACAGGGTCTATGGCTACACCTTC.

The chain joins TRBV2 to TRBJ1-4; D is ambiguous. The CDR3 contains 13 residues. V lost 6 bases and J lost 4, with 9 bases in between. The germline gives CDR1 SNHLY, CDR2 FYNNEI. DNA of the CDR3: TGTGCCAGCAGATATTCCAGTAATGAAAAACTGTTTTTT. Translation gives CASRYSSNEKLFF.

This clone was seen more than once but under ten times. This chain uses TRBV5-4 with TRBJ2-7; 7 bases map to TRBD1. The germline V gene has CDR1 SGHNT and CDR2 YYREEE (reference sequence). The V gene end was trimmed by 4 bases and the J gene end by 2 bases; junction bases not matched to a gene: 6. The CDR3 totals 14 residues. The CDR3 DNA sequence: TGTGCCAGCAGCCCGGGACAGAGACCCTACGAGCAGTACTTC. Protein: CASSPGQRPYEQYF.

The J gene is TRBJ1-6, the V gene TRBV27, with D possibly TRBD1 on 5 matching bases. V gave up 1 base and J gave up 9 bases, with 13 bases separating them. Looked up from germline, CDR1 is MNHEY and CDR2 is SMNVEV (reference sequence). This CDR3 contains 15 residues. The chain's CDR3 is CASSLWGVTPSPLHF. In DNA form, the CDR3 reads TGTGCCAGCAGTTTATGGGGCGTAACTCCTTCACCCCTCCACTTT.

In nucleotides, the CDR3 is TGTGCCAGCAGCAAAGCAAGCCCTAGCGGAGGGCGGACCGGGGAGCTGTTTTTT. This encodes CASSKASPSGGRTGELFF. The chain employs TRBV21-1 and TRBJ2-2; the listed D gene, TRBD2, was not tested against the DNA. TRBV21-1 is marked as a pseudogene. The CDR3 covers 18 residues.

The chain carries TRBV7-2 and TRBJ2-4, with 9 bases identical to TRBD1. V lost 3 bases to trimming and J lost 6 bases; unmatched junction nucleotides: 6. The CDR3 runs to 15 residues. The V gene's germline CDR1 is SGHTA and CDR2 FQGNSA. CDR3 nucleotide sequence: TGTGCCAGCAGCTTTATTGGGACAGGGCTAAACATTCAGTACTTC. Residues: CASSFIGTGLNIQYF.